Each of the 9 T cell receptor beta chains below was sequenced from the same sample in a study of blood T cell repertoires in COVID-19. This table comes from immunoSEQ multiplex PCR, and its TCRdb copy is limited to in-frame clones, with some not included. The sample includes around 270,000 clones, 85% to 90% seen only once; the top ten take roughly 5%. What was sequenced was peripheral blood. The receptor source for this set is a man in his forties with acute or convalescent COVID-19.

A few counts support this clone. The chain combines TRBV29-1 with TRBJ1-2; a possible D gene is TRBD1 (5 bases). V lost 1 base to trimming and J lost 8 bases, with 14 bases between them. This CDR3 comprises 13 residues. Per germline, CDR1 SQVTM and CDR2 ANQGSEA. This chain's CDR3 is CSVEVGRAGGYTF. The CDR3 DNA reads TGCAGCGTTGAAGTGGGCAGGGCGGGAGGCTACACCTTC. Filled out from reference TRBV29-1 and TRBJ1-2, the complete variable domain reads SAVISQKPSRDICQRGTSLTIQCQVDSQVTMMFWYRQQPGQSLTLIATANQGSEATYESGFVIDKFPISRPNLTFSTLTVSNMSPEDSSIYLCSVEVGRAGGYTFGSGTRLTVV.

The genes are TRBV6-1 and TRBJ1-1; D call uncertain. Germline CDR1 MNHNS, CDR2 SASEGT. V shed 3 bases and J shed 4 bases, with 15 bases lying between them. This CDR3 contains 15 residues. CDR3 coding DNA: TGTGCCAGCAGTGAGTCCCCGTCTGTTCGCACTGAAGCTTTCTTT. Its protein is CASSESPSVRTEAFF.

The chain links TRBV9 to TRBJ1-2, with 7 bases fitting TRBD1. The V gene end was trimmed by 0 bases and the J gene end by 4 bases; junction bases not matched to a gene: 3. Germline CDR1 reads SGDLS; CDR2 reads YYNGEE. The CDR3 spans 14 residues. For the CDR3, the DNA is TGTGCCAGCAGCGTAGACAGGGGCGGCTATGGCTACACCTTC. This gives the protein CASSVDRGGYGYTF.

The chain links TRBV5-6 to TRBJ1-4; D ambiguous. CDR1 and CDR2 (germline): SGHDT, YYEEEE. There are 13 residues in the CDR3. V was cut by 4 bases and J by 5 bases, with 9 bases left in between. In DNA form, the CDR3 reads TGTGCCAGCAGCCTAACAGAAAATGAAAAACTGTTTTTT. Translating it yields CASSLTENEKLFF.

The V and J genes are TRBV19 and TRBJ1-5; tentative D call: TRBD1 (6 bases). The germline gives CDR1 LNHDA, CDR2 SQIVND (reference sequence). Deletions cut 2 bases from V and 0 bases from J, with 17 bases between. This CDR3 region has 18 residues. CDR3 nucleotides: TGTGCCAGTAGTATATGGGGGGGACACGGAGCTAGCAATCAGCCCCAGCATTTT. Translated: CASSIWGGHGASNQPQHF.

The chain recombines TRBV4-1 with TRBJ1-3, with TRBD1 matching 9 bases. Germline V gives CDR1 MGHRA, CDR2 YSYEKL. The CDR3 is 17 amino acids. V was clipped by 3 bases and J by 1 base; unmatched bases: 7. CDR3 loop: CASSQLGQGRSGNTIYF. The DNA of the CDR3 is TGCGCCAGCAGCCAGCTGGGACAGGGAAGGTCTGGAAACACCATATATTTT.

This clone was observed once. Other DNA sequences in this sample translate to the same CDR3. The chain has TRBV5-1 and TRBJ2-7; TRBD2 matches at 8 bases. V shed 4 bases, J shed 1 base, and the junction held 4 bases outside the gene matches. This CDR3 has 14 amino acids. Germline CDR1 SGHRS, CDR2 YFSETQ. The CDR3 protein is CASSERGLSYEQYF. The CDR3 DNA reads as TGCGCCAGCAGCGAGCGGGGGCTTTCCTACGAGCAGTACTTC.

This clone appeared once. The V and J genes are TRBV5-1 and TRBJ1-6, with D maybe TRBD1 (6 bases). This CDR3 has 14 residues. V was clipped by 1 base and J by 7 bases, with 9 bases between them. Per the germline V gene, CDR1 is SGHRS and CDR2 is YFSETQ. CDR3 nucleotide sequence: TGCGCCAGCAGCTTGATGGACAGCAATTCACCCCTCCACTTT. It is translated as CASSLMDSNSPLHF.

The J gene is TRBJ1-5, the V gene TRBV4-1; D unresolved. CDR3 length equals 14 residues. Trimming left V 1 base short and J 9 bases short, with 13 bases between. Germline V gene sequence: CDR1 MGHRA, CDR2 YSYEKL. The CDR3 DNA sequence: TGCGCCAGCAGCCAAGGGGGAGGGCGCTGGCCCCAGCATTTT. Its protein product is CASSQGGGRWPQHF.